This TCR beta chain was sequenced during a study of Ad26.COV2.S vaccination and SARS-CoV-2 variants (dated by TCRdb to the early 2020s). At the level of the whole study: Vaccine-arm donors were drawn from COV1001, a multicentre, randomized, double-blind, placebo-controlled phase I-IIa trial of Ad26.COV2.S in healthy adults. Ad26.COV2.S was given intramuscularly at 5x10^10 or 1x10^11 viral particles, as a single shot or as two shots 56 days apart. Sequencing of the TCRbeta repertoire served to evaluate the specificity and breadth of SARS-CoV-2-reactive T cell receptors following Ad26.COV2.S vaccination. The TCR-sequenced set comprised about 32 samples: approximately 19 Ad26.COV2.S vaccine recipients, 5 placebo recipients and 8 SARS-CoV-2 convalescent individuals. Participants in the trial were split at random into five groups of five each, receiving low-dose or high-dose Ad26.COV2.S once or twice, or else placebo on both occasions. Investigators did not know the trial group allocation while performing experiments and assessing outcomes.

TCRbeta CDR3 regions were sequenced with the immunoSEQ Assay. After extraction, genomic DNA underwent amplification by bias-controlled multiplex PCR, followed by high-throughput sequencing. The study's processing was this. To quantify the absolute abundance of every unique TCRbeta CDR3 region, sequences were collapsed and filtered. T cell fraction was estimated by normalization of TCRbeta template counts to usable DNA, with usable DNA being measured through amplification of reference genes present in all nucleated cells. Repertoire TCRs were annotated as SARS-CoV-2-specific when V gene, CDR3 amino acid sequence and J gene were exactly matched to a known reactive TCR set. MIRA supplied the reference SARS-CoV-2 TCR set, which was filtered for enrichment in COVID-19-positive ImmuneCODE repertoires so that public or cross-reactive TCRs were removed. Based on the MIRA antigens, annotated TCRs were further analysed at the level of specific ORF or position within ORF. Depth was the summed frequency of annotated unique rearrangements, while breadth was defined as annotated unique rearrangements over total unique productive rearrangements. Two-sided Wilcoxon rank-sum tests were used to compare TCR breadth between groups. In TCRdb, the immuneACCESS table is reduced to in-frame sequences with V and J assigned. These tables do not hold every clone; where another copy was compared, an unresolved V gene accounts for under half, and the others remain unexplained. V, J and clone size are taken as reported in that table, and D and trimming were inferred from the DNA itself. In this sample the table shows some 340,000 clones, 85% to 90% of which occur a single time. The top ten hold approximately 1.9% of the sample.

Results the study describes overall, beyond this receptor: After vaccination, spike-specific CD8+ and CD4+ T cell responses were reported to show substantial breadth. Non-spike TCR breadth was comparable between vaccine and placebo recipients, consistent with the vaccine containing only spike. The authors noted that total T cell responses may have been underestimated by the TCR breadth and depth analyses. The study lacked the statistical power to compare responses across vaccine doses or regimens. Spike-specific TCR breadth was higher in Ad26.COV2.S recipients than in placebo recipients (P = 0.0014).

This specimen's treatment or condition label, interpreted: around 19 received Ad26.COV2.S at low or high dose, single or two shots; 5 received placebo; per-sample allocation not given. Repertoires of vaccine and placebo recipients were sequenced from samples taken on day 63 after the first injection. In Cohort 1b, 25 or so adults aged 18-55 years were enrolled at a single site in Boston, USA, between 29 July and 7 August 2020. As a vaccine, Ad26.COV2.S was a replication-incompetent adenovirus type 26 vector that expressed a prefusion-stabilized SARS-CoV-2 spike protein derived from the original Wuhan strain. Cut back by 1 base and 0 bases, the V and J ends lie 9 bases apart. Reading from cysteine to phenylalanine, the CDR3 counts 16 amino acids. Only the CDR3 portion is preserved as DNA: 48 bases, with reading frame beginning at the first base. The germline V gene gives CDR1 as SGHTA and CDR2 as FQGNSA.

As to this clone: The target of this receptor is not known. No much larger clone exists at a distance of one base, and base qualities are not known.

The chain couples TRBV7-2 to TRBJ2-2; the D gene remains uncertain. The input for sequencing was peripheral blood, taken in a trial of Ad26.COV2.S vaccine versus placebo. The receptor's source is a person aged 18-60 years who received the Ad26.COV2.S COVID-19 vaccine or a placebo. The CDR3 amino acid sequence is: CASSLGPPANTGELFF. The sequenced DNA is TGTGCCAGCAGCTTAGGGCCCCCCGCGAACACCGGGGAGCTGTTTTTT.